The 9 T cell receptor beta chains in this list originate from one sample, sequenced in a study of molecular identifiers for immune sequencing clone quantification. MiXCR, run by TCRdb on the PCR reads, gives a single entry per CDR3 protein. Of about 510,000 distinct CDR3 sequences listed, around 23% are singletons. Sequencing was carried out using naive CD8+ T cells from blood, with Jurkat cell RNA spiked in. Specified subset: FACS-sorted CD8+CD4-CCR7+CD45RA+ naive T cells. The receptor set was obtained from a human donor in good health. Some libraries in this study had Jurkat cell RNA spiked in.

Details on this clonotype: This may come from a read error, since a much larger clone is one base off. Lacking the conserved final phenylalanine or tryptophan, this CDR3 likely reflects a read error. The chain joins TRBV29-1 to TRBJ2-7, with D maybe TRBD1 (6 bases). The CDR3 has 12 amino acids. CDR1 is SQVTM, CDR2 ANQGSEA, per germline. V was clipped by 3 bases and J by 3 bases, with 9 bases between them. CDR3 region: CSVDQGNYEQYS. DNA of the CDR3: TGCAGCGTTGACCAGGGGAACTACGAGCAGTACTCC.

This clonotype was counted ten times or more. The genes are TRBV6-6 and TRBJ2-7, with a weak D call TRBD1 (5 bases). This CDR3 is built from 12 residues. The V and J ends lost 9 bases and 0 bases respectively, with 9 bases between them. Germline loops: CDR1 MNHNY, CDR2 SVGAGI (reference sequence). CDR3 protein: CASADSSYEQYF. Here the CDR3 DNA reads TGTGCCAGTGCAGACAGCTCCTACGAGCAGTACTTC.

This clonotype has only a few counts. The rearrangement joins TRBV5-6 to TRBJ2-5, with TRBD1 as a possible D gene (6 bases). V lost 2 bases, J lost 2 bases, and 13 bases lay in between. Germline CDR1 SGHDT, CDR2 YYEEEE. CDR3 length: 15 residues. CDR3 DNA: TGTGCCAGCAGCTTTTCCCAGGGGATTCAAGAGACCCAGTACTTC. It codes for CASSFSQGIQETQYF.

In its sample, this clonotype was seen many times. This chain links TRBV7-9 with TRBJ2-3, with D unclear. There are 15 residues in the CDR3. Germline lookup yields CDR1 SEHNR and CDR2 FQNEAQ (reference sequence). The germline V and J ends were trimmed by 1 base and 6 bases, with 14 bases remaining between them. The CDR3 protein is CASSLGPGYGDTQYF. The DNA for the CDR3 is TGTGCCAGCAGCTTAGGTCCAGGTTACGGTGATACGCAGTATTTT.

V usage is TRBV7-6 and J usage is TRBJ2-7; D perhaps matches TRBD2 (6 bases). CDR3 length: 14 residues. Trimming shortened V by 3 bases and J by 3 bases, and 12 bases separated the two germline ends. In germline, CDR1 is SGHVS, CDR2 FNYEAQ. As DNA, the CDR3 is TGTGCCAGCAGCTTCGGCCTGGGACTCTACGAGCAGTACTTC. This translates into CASSFGLGLYEQYF.

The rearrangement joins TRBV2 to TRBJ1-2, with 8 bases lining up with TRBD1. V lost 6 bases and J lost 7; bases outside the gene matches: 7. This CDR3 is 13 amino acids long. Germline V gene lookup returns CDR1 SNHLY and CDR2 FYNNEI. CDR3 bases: TGTGCCAGCAGACTAGGACAGGGCTTTGGCTACACCTTC. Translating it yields CASRLGQGFGYTF.

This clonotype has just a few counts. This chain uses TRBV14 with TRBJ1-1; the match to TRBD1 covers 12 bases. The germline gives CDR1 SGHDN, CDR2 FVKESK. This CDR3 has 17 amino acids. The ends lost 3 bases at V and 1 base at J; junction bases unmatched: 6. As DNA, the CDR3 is TGTGCCAGCAGCCAGATCCCGGGACAGGGGGCGAACACTGAAGCTTTCTTT. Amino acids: CASSQIPGQGANTEAFF.

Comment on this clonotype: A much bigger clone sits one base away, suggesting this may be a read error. The CDR3 protein is CASSSGVEETQYF. In nucleotides, the CDR3 is TGTGCCAGCAGCTCAGGGGTGGAAGAGACCCAGTACTTC. The chain carries TRBV7-9 and TRBJ2-5; the D gene is possibly TRBD1 (6 bases). V was clipped by 4 bases and J by 3 bases, with 9 bases between them. The CDR3 loop spans 13 amino acids. Germline V gene data show CDR1 as SEHNR and CDR2 as FQNEAQ (reference sequence). The variable domain in full, completed from reference TRBV7-9 and TRBJ2-5, reads DTGVSQNPRHKITKRGQNVTFRCDPISEHNRLYWYRQTLGQGPEFLTYFQNEAQLEKSRLLSDRFSAERPKGSFSTLEIQRTEQGDSAMYLCASSSGVEETQYFGPGTRLLVL.

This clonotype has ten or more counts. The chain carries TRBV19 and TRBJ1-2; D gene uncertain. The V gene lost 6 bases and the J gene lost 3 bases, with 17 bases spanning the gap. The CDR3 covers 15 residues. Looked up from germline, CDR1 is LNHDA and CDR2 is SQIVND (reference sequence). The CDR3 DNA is TGTGCCAGTAGGATGATTCTGTCCTCTGACTATGGCTACACCTTC. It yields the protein CASRMILSSDYGYTF.